Presented here are 2 T cell receptor beta chains from one specimen sequenced in a study of T cells in Graves' hyperthyroidism and ophthalmopathy. Template material for amplifying TCR beta CDR3 regions consisted of RNA transcripts. The primer set for the first-round RT-PCR of the TCR CDR3 was HTBI. In TCRdb, the multiplex PCR reads were re-called with MiXCR into one record per CDR3 protein. The sample has some 500,000 distinct CDR3 sequences; approximately 14% are singletons. Sequencing used blood. The receptor source for this set is a woman aged 18-29 years with Graves' hyperthyroidism.

This clonotype was detected many times. This chain's CDR3 is CASSAVGGIGTDTQYF. CDR3 in DNA: TGTGCCAGCAGTGCTGTGGGAGGGATTGGAACAGATACGCAGTATTTT. The V and J genes are TRBV2 and TRBJ2-3, with 7 bases identical to TRBD2. CDR1 and CDR2 (germline): SNHLY, FYNNEI. V gave up 4 bases and J gave up 3 bases; unmatched junction bases: 10. CDR3 length: 16 residues.

In its sample, this clonotype was seen many times. V gene TRBV30 combines with J gene TRBJ1-6, with 12 bases fitting TRBD1. The CDR3 has 15 amino acids. In germline, CDR1 is GTSNPN, CDR2 SVGIG (reference sequence). V trimming: 3 bases; J trimming: 10 bases; junction bases outside the gene matches: 7. CDR3 DNA: TGTGCCTGGAGCGAAGGGACAGGGGGCGACTCACCCCTCCACTTT. It yields the protein CAWSEGTGGDSPLHF.